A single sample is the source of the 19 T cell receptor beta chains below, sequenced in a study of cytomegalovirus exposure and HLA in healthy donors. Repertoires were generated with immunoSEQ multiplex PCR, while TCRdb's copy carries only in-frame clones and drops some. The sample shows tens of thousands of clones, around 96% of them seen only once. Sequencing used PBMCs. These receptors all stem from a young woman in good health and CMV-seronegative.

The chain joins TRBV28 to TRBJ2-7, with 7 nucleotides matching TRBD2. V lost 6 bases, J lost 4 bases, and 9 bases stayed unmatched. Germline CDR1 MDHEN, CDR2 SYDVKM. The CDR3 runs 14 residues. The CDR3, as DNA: TGTGCCAGCAGCCTAAGGACTAGAGGATACGAGCAGTACTTC. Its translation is CASSLRTRGYEQYF.

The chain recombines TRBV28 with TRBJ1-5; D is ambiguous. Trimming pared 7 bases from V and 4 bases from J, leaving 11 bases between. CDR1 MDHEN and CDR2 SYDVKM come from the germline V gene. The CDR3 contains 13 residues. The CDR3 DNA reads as TGTGCCAGCACCCCCCAACAGAATCAGCCCCAGCATTTT. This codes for CASTPQQNQPQHF.

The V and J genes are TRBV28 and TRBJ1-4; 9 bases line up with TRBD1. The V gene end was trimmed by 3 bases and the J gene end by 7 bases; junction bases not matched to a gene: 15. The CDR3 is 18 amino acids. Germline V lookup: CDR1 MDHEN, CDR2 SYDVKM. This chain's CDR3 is CASSFVFIQGAGSEKLFF. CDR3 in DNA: TGTGCCAGCAGTTTTGTCTTCATACAGGGGGCAGGGAGTGAAAAACTGTTTTTT.

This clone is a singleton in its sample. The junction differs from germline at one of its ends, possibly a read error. CDR3 nucleotides: TGTGCCGGCAGGGGGCGCGGGAAGGCTGAAGCTTTCTTT. Translating gives CAGRGRGKAEAFF. V gene TRBV25-1 combines with J gene TRBJ1-1; the match to TRBD1 covers 8 bases. CDR3 length: 13 residues. Germline V gene lookup returns CDR1 MGHDK and CDR2 SYGVNS. The full variable domain, in which reference TRBV25-1 and TRBJ1-1 provide the parts outside the CDR3, is EADIYQTPRYLVIGTGKKITLECSQTMGHDKMYWYQQDPGMELHLIHYSYGVNSTEKGDLSSESTVSRIRTEHFPLTLESARPSHTSQYLCAGRGRGKAEAFFGQGTRLTVV.

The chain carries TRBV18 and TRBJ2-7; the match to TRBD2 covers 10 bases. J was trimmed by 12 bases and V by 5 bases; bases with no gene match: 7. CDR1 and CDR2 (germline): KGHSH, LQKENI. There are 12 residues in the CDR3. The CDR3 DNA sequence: TGTGCCAGCTCAATCAGCGGGAGGGCGTCGTACTTC. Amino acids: CASSISGRASYF.

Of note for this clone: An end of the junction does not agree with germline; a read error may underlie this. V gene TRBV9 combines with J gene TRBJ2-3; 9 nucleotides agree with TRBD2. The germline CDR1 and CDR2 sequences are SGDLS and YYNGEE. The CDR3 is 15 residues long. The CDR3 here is CASSPIGTSRDTQYF. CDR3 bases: TGTGCCAGCAGCCCAATCGGGACTAGCAGAGATACGCAGTATTTT.

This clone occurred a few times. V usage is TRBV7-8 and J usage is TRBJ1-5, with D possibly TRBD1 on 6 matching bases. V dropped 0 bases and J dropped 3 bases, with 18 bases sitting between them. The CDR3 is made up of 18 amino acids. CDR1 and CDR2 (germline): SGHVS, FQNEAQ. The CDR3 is CASSLAPVGTHNNQPQHF. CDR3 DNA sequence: TGTGCCAGCAGCTTAGCGCCTGTAGGGACACATAACAATCAGCCCCAGCATTTT.

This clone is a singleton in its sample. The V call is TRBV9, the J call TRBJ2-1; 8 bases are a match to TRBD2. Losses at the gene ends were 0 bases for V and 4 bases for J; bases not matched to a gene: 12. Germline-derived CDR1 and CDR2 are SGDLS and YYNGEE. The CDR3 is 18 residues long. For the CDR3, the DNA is TGTGCCAGCAGCGTAGCTACGGGAGGGGCGGTACAGTACAATGAGCAGTTCTTC. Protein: CASSVATGGAVQYNEQFF.

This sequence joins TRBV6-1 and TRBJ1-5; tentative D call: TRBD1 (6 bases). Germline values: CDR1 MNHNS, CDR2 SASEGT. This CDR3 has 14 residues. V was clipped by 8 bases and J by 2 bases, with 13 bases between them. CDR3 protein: CASGQSTGNQPQHF. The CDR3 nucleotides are TGTGCCAGCGGACAGAGCACAGGCAATCAGCCCCAGCATTTT.

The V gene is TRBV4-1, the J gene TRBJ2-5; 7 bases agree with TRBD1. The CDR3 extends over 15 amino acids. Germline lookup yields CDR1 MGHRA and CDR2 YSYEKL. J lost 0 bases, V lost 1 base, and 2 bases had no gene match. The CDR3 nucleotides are TGCGCCAGCAGCCAAGGGGGACAGAACCAAGAGACCCAGTACTTC. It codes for CASSQGGQNQETQYF.

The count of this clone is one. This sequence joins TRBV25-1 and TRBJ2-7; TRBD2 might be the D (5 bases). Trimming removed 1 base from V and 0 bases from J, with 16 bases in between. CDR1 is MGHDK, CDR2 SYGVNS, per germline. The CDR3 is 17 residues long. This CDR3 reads CASSEFEGPTTSYEQYF. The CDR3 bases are TGTGCCAGCAGTGAATTCGAGGGCCCCACCACCTCCTACGAGCAGTACTTC.

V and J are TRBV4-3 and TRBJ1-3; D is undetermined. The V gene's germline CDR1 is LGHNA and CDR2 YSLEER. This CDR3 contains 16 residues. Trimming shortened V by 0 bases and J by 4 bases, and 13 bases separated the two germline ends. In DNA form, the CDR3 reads TGCGCCAGCAGCCAAGATCTGAGCCGCTGGGGAAACACCATATATTTT. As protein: CASSQDLSRWGNTIYF.

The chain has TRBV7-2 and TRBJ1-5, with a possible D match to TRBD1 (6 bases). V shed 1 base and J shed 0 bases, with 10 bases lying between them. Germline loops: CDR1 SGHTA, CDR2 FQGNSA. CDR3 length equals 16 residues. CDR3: CASSLGTAHSNQPQHF. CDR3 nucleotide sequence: TGTGCCAGCAGCTTAGGGACAGCCCATAGCAATCAGCCCCAGCATTTT.

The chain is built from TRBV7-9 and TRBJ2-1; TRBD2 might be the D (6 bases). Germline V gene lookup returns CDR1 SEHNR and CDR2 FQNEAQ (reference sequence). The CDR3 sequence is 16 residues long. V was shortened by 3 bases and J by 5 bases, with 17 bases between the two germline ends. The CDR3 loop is CASSFGASAIHNEQFF. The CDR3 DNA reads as TGTGCCAGCAGCTTTGGGGCTAGCGCGATCCACAATGAGCAGTTCTTC.

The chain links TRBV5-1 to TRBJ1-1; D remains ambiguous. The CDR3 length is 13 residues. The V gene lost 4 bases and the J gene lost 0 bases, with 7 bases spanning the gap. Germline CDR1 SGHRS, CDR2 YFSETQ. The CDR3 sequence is CASSPGMNTEAFF. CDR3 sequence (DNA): TGCGCCAGCAGCCCCGGGATGAACACTGAAGCTTTCTTT. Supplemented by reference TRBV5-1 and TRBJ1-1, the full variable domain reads KAGVTQTPRYLIKTRGQQVTLSCSPISGHRSVSWYQQTPGQGLQFLFEYFSETQRNKGNFPGRFSGRQFSNSRSEMNVSTLELGDSALYLCASSPGMNTEAFFGQGTRLTVV.

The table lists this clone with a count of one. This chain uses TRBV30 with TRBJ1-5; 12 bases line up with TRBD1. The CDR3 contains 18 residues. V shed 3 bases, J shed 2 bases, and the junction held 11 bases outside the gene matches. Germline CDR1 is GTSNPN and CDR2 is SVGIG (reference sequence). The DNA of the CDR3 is TGTGCCTGGAGGGCCGGGGACAGGGGGCGCATCGGCAATCAGCCCCAGCATTTT. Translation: CAWRAGDRGRIGNQPQHF.

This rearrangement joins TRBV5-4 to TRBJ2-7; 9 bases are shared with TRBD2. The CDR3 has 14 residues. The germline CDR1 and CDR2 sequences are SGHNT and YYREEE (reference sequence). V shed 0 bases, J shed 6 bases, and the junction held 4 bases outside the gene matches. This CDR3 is CASSLGGLAREQYF. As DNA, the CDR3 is TGTGCCAGCAGCTTGGGGGGACTAGCTCGCGAGCAGTACTTC. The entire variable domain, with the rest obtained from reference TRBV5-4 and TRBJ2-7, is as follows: ETGVTQSPTHLIKTRGQQVTLRCSSQSGHNTVSWYQQALGQGPQFIFQYYREEENGRGNFPPRFSGLQFPNYSSELNVNALELDDSALYLCASSLGGLAREQYFGPGTRLTVT.

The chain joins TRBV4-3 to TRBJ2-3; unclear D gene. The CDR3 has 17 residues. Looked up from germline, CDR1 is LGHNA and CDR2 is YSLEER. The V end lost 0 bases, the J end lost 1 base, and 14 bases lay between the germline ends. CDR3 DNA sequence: TGCGCCAGCAGCCAAGATTTGGCCCCTCTTGGCACAGATACGCAGTATTTT. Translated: CASSQDLAPLGTDTQYF.

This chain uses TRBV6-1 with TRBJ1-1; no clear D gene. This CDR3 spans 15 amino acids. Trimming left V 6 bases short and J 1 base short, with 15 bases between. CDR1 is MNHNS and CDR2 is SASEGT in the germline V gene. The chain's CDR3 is CASRAPPGRNTEAFF. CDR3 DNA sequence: TGTGCCAGCAGGGCCCCCCCCGGGAGGAACACTGAAGCTTTCTTT.